The clone carrying this T cell receptor (beta chain) was recorded at least ten times. The target antigen is unknown. This CDR3 comprises 14 residues. V shed 5 bases, J shed 3 bases, and the junction held 10 bases outside the gene matches. Germline CDR1 reads DFQATT; CDR2 reads SNEGSKA (reference sequence). In TCRdb, the reads were re-called with MiXCR into one record per CDR3 protein. The repertoire holds 100,000 to 150,000 distinct CDR3 sequences, with 7% to 9.5% as singletons. The sample is drawn from a study of T cell repertoires in cytomegalovirus infection. Study outcomes and limitations: Adding up the frequency of public TCR beta families identified people who carried CMV plus the relevant HLA.

This receptor was taken from a human donor in good health (CMV status not recorded). Some clones in this sample may be carry-over from other donors' samples. The sample was PBMCs. This chain joins TRBV20-1 and TRBJ2-7; 7 bases agree with TRBD2. The CDR3 spells CSAVRRDYRYEQYF. CDR3 DNA sequence: TGCAGTGCTGTCCGCCGGGACTACCGCTACGAGCAGTACTTC.